A selection of T cell receptor beta chains follows, all from one sample in a study of CD8 T cells in Susac syndrome. TCRdb fed the immunoSEQ multiplex PCR reads into MiXCR, producing one record per CDR3 protein. This table has 160,000 or so distinct CDR3 sequences, roughly 94% appearing once. The sample taken for sequencing was CD4+ T cells from PBMCs. Receptors were obtained from a human donor with multiple sclerosis. CDR3s include the opening cysteine and the closing phenylalanine or tryptophan. D genes are given only for firm matches. Only some rows state a clone size, as once, few, many or a class for expanded clones.

d_call: .; j_call: TRBJ1-4; clone_size: .; v_call: TRBV6-6; cdr3_aa: CASSYSTATNEKLFF; cdr3_nt: TGTGCCAGCAGTTACTCGACTGCAACTAATGAAAAACTGTTTTTT
d_call: .; j_call: TRBJ2-1; clone_size: .; v_call: TRBV14; cdr3_aa: CASSQEVVAPYNEQFF; cdr3_nt: TGTGCCAGCAGCCAAGAGGTGGTTGCACCCTACAATGAGCAGTTCTTC
d_call: .; j_call: TRBJ2-3; clone_size: .; v_call: TRBV5-1; cdr3_aa: CASSSSPGGMADTQYF; cdr3_nt: TGCGCCAGCAGCTCATCCCCCGGCGGGATGGCAGATACGCAGTATTTT
d_call: .; j_call: TRBJ2-1; clone_size: .; v_call: TRBV27; cdr3_aa: CASRWSISSYNEQFF; cdr3_nt: TGTGCCAGCAGATGGAGCATCAGCTCCTACAATGAGCAGTTCTTC
d_call: TRBD2; j_call: TRBJ2-7; clone_size: once; v_call: TRBV5-4; cdr3_aa: CASSLLAGAHEQYF; cdr3_nt: TGTGCCAGCAGCTTGCTAGCGGGAGCCCACGAGCAGTACTTC
d_call: .; j_call: TRBJ2-1; clone_size: .; v_call: TRBV9; cdr3_aa: CASSPFPGDEQFF; cdr3_nt: TGTGCCAGCAGCCCCTTCCCCGGCGATGAGCAGTTCTTC
d_call: .; j_call: TRBJ2-7; clone_size: .; v_call: TRBV14; cdr3_aa: CASSQVSGPDEQYF; cdr3_nt: TGTGCCAGCAGCCAAGTATCGGGGCCTGACGAGCAGTACTTC
d_call: .; j_call: TRBJ2-7; clone_size: .; v_call: TRBV29-1; cdr3_aa: CSVVVAATYEQYF; cdr3_nt: TGCAGCGTTGTGGTAGCGGCGACCTACGAGCAGTACTTC
d_call: .; j_call: TRBJ2-5; clone_size: .; v_call: TRBV18; cdr3_aa: CASSARRETQYF; cdr3_nt: TGTGCCAGCTCAGCAAGGCGAGAGACCCAGTACTTC
d_call: TRBD1; j_call: TRBJ1-5; clone_size: .; v_call: TRBV20-1; cdr3_aa: CSARYRGSNQPQHF; cdr3_nt: TGCAGTGCTAGATACAGGGGAAGCAATCAGCCCCAGCATTTT
d_call: TRBD1; j_call: TRBJ2-2; clone_size: .; v_call: TRBV4-1; cdr3_aa: CASSQRDRAIGRNTGELFF; cdr3_nt: TGCGCCAGCAGCCAGAGGGACAGGGCCATAGGTAGGAACACCGGGGAGCTGTTTTTT
d_call: .; j_call: TRBJ2-1; clone_size: once; v_call: TRBV4-2; cdr3_aa: CASSQADTSVNEQFF; cdr3_nt: TGTGCCAGCAGCCAAGCCGACACTAGTGTCAATGAGCAGTTCTTC
d_call: .; j_call: TRBJ2-3; clone_size: .; v_call: TRBV3-1; cdr3_aa: CASRNHGTSDTDTQYF; cdr3_nt: TGTGCCAGCAGGAACCACGGGACATCGGACACAGATACGCAGTATTTT
d_call: TRBD1; j_call: TRBJ1-1; clone_size: once; v_call: TRBV5-1; cdr3_aa: CASSTTTGVDTEAFF; cdr3_nt: TGCGCCAGCAGCACGACGACAGGGGTTGACACTGAAGCTTTCTTT
d_call: TRBD2; j_call: TRBJ2-7; clone_size: .; v_call: TRBV19; cdr3_aa: CASSMGLAGDEQYF; cdr3_nt: TGTGCCAGTAGTATGGGACTAGCGGGAGACGAGCAGTACTTC
d_call: TRBD1; j_call: TRBJ2-7; clone_size: .; v_call: TRBV28; cdr3_aa: CASNRDRGSYEQYF; cdr3_nt: TGTGCCAGCAACCGGGACAGGGGGTCTTACGAGCAGTACTTC
d_call: .; j_call: TRBJ1-1; clone_size: .; v_call: TRBV7-8; cdr3_aa: CASSTRDVVNEAFF; cdr3_nt: TGTGCCAGCAGCACGAGGGACGTGGTCAATGAAGCTTTCTTT
d_call: .; j_call: TRBJ2-2; clone_size: once; v_call: TRBV24-1; cdr3_aa: CATSDNSGGAVTGELFF; cdr3_nt: TGTGCCACCAGTGATAACTCTGGGGGGGCTGTCACCGGGGAGCTGTTTTTT
d_call: TRBD1; j_call: TRBJ1-1; clone_size: .; v_call: TRBV7-9; cdr3_aa: CASSLTGEAFF; cdr3_nt: TGTGCCAGCAGTTTGACAGGGGAAGCTTTCTTT
d_call: .; j_call: TRBJ1-1; clone_size: .; v_call: TRBV20-1; cdr3_aa: CSARRAGTGSNTEAFF; cdr3_nt: TGCAGTGCTAGGCGGGCAGGGACCGGGTCGAACACTGAAGCTTTCTTT
d_call: TRBD1; j_call: TRBJ1-5; clone_size: .; v_call: TRBV7-2; cdr3_aa: CASSPGQGRQPQHF; cdr3_nt: TGTGCCAGCAGCCCGGGACAGGGAAGACAGCCCCAGCATTTT
d_call: .; j_call: TRBJ2-5; clone_size: .; v_call: TRBV5-6; cdr3_aa: CASSLPSGTQYF; cdr3_nt: TGTGCCAGCAGCTTACCTTCCGGGACCCAGTACTTC
d_call: TRBD2; j_call: TRBJ2-2; clone_size: .; v_call: TRBV11-2; cdr3_aa: CASSLRPVLVLAGGSGELFF; cdr3_nt: TGTGCCAGCAGCTTACGTCCAGTCCTAGTTCTAGCGGGAGGGTCCGGGGAGCTGTTTTTT
d_call: .; j_call: TRBJ2-7; clone_size: once; v_call: TRBV10-3; cdr3_aa: CAISPMGGAHEQYF; cdr3_nt: TGTGCCATCAGTCCGATGGGGGGGGCGCACGAGCAGTACTTC
d_call: .; j_call: TRBJ2-2; clone_size: once; v_call: TRBV6-5; cdr3_aa: CASSYSSLAVAGELFF; cdr3_nt: TGTGCCAGCAGTTACTCGAGTCTAGCTGTCGCCGGGGAGCTGTTTTTT
d_call: .; j_call: TRBJ1-1; clone_size: once; v_call: TRBV5-1; cdr3_aa: CASSDQGRGNTEAFF; cdr3_nt: TGCGCCAGCAGCGACCAGGGGCGGGGGAACACTGAAGCTTTCTTT
d_call: TRBD2; j_call: TRBJ2-5; clone_size: .; v_call: TRBV6-5; cdr3_aa: CASRWREGETQYF; cdr3_nt: TGTGCCAGCAGGTGGAGGGAGGGAGAGACCCAGTACTTC
d_call: TRBD1; j_call: TRBJ2-7; clone_size: .; v_call: TRBV4-2; cdr3_aa: CASSQGDSSYEQYF; cdr3_nt: TGTGCCAGCAGCCAAGGGGACAGCAGCTACGAGCAGTACTTC
d_call: .; j_call: TRBJ1-1; clone_size: few; v_call: TRBV6-5; cdr3_aa: CASSYVRGTEAFF; cdr3_nt: TGTGCCAGCAGTTATGTGCGGGGCACTGAAGCTTTCTTT
d_call: .; j_call: TRBJ1-5; clone_size: .; v_call: TRBV6-5; cdr3_aa: CASSPRQGRNRPQHF; cdr3_nt: TGTGCCAGCAGTCCCCGGCAGGGAAGGAACCGGCCCCAGCATTTT
d_call: .; j_call: TRBJ2-7; clone_size: .; v_call: TRBV28; cdr3_aa: CASVGGQGGGRYEQYF; cdr3_nt: TGTGCCAGCGTCGGAGGGCAGGGAGGGGGTCGCTACGAGCAGTACTTC
d_call: TRBD1; j_call: TRBJ1-2; clone_size: .; v_call: TRBV30; cdr3_aa: CAWSPGTGGLTF; cdr3_nt: TGTGCCTGGAGTCCCGGGACAGGGGGCCTCACCTTC
d_call: .; j_call: TRBJ2-7; clone_size: .; v_call: TRBV7-9; cdr3_aa: CASSTGLPEQYF; cdr3_nt: TGTGCCAGCAGTACGGGACTCCCCGAGCAGTACTTC
d_call: .; j_call: TRBJ1-2; clone_size: .; v_call: TRBV20-1; cdr3_aa: CSARASSGTNGYTF; cdr3_nt: TGCAGTGCTAGAGCAAGTTCCGGGACGAATGGCTACACCTTC
d_call: TRBD1; j_call: TRBJ1-4; clone_size: .; v_call: TRBV10-3; cdr3_aa: CATREGQGAEKLFF; cdr3_nt: TGTGCCACCAGAGAGGGACAGGGGGCGGAAAAACTGTTTTTT
d_call: .; j_call: TRBJ1-2; clone_size: .; v_call: TRBV3-1; cdr3_aa: CASSQGPGQGYTF; cdr3_nt: TGTGCCAGCAGCCAAGGTCCGGGCCAAGGCTACACCTTC
d_call: .; j_call: TRBJ1-5; clone_size: .; v_call: TRBV12-3/TRBV12-4; cdr3_aa: CASRNRESQPQHF; cdr3_nt: TGTGCCAGCAGAAACAGGGAGTCTCAGCCCCAGCATTTT
d_call: TRBD1; j_call: TRBJ2-7; clone_size: .; v_call: TRBV6-1; cdr3_aa: CASTPDRGHEQYF; cdr3_nt: TGTGCCAGTACACCTGACAGGGGCCACGAGCAGTACTTC
d_call: .; j_call: TRBJ2-5; clone_size: .; v_call: TRBV4-1; cdr3_aa: CASSRLRSETQYF; cdr3_nt: TGCGCCAGCAGCCGCCTAAGGAGTGAGACCCAGTACTTC
d_call: .; j_call: TRBJ1-1; clone_size: once; v_call: TRBV27; cdr3_aa: CATAFLTEAFF; cdr3_nt: TGTGCCACAGCGTTTCTCACTGAAGCTTTCTTT
d_call: .; j_call: TRBJ1-1; clone_size: .; v_call: TRBV19; cdr3_aa: CASSTYSTNTEAFF; cdr3_nt: TGTGCCAGTAGTACGTATTCGACGAACACTGAAGCTTTCTTT
d_call: .; j_call: TRBJ2-1; clone_size: .; v_call: TRBV2; cdr3_aa: CASTSPRLDEQFF; cdr3_nt: TGTGCCAGCACTAGCCCGAGACTAGATGAGCAGTTCTTC
d_call: TRBD2; j_call: TRBJ2-1; clone_size: .; v_call: TRBV11-2; cdr3_aa: CASSRGRGSGNRVNEQFF; cdr3_nt: TGTGCCAGCAGCCGGGGTCGGGGGAGCGGGAATCGGGTTAATGAGCAGTTCTTC
d_call: .; j_call: TRBJ2-7; clone_size: .; v_call: TRBV11-2; cdr3_aa: CASSLVASTYEQYF; cdr3_nt: TGTGCCAGCAGCTTAGTAGCCAGTACCTACGAGCAGTACTTC
d_call: .; j_call: TRBJ2-2; clone_size: .; v_call: TRBV4-1; cdr3_aa: CASSQDHRVAGELFF; cdr3_nt: TGCGCCAGCAGCCAAGATCACAGGGTGGCCGGGGAGCTGTTTTTT
d_call: .; j_call: TRBJ2-5; clone_size: .; v_call: TRBV27; cdr3_aa: CASSLSGFQETQYF; cdr3_nt: TGTGCCAGCAGTTTGAGCGGGTTCCAAGAGACCCAGTACTTC
d_call: TRBD2; j_call: TRBJ2-7; clone_size: .; v_call: TRBV24-1; cdr3_aa: CATSDHGLAGVNEQYF; cdr3_nt: TGTGCCACCAGTGATCACGGACTAGCGGGAGTCAACGAGCAGTACTTC
d_call: .; j_call: TRBJ1-1; clone_size: .; v_call: TRBV30; cdr3_aa: CAWSPGSWVNTEAFF; cdr3_nt: TGTGCCTGGAGCCCAGGGAGTTGGGTGAACACTGAAGCTTTCTTT